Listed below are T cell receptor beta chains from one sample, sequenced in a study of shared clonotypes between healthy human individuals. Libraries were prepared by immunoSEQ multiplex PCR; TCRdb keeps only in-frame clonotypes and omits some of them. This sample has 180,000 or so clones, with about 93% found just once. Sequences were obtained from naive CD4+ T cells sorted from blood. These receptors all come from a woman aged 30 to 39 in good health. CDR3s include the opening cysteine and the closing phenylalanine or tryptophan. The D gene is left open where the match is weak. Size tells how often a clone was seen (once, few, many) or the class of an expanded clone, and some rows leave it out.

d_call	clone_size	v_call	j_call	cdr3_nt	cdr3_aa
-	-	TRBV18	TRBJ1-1	TGTGCCAGCTCACCACCGAACACTGAAGCTTTCTTT	CASSPPNTEAFF
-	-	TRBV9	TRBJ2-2	TGTGCCAGCAGCGTAGCAGGGAGAGGGGGCACCGGGGAGCTGTTTTTT	CASSVAGRGGTGELFF
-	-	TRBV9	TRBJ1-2	TGTGCCAGCAGCGTGGATACAGAGTATGGCTACACCTTC	CASSVDTEYGYTF
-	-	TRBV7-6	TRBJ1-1	TGTGCCAGCAGCTTCTCCGGGGCCCGATTCGGCACTGAAGCTTTCTTT	CASSFSGARFGTEAFF
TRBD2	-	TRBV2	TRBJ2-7	TGTGCCAGCACCCTAAGGACTAGCGGGAGTCCCGAGCAGTACTTC	CASTLRTSGSPEQYF
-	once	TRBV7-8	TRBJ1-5	TGTGCCAGCAGCTTAGCGCTAAATCAGCCCCAGCATTTT	CASSLALNQPQHF
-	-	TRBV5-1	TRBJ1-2	TGCGCCAGCAGCTTGGAAAACAGCTACTATGGCTACACCTTC	CASSLENSYYGYTF
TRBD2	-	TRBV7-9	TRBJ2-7	TGTGCCAGCAGCCCGCAGCGGGAGCGGGACGAGCAGTACTTC	CASSPQRERDEQYF
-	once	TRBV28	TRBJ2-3	TGTGCCAGCAGTTATCGACATAACAAGCACACAGATACGCAGTATTTT	CASSYRHNKHTDTQYF
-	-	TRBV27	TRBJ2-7	TGTGCCAGCAGTTTATATCCCGGCGCCTACGAGCAGTACTTC	CASSLYPGAYEQYF
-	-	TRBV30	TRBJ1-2	TGTGCCTGGGACCCCCTAGGGGACTATGGCTACACCTTC	CAWDPLGDYGYTF
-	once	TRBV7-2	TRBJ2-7	TGTGCCAGCAGCTTAGGTTGGGAGTTCTACGAGCAGTACTTC	CASSLGWEFYEQYF
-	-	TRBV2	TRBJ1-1	TGTGCCAGCAGTGTAAACCTTCAAAACACTGAAGCTTTCTTT	CASSVNLQNTEAFF